A few counts support the clone carrying this T cell receptor beta chain. The sample belongs to a study of blood T cell repertoires in COVID-19. CDR3 size: 14 residues. V was clipped by 2 bases and J by 4 bases, with 12 bases between them. Per germline, CDR1 SGHRS and CDR2 YFSETQ. The data were produced by immunoSEQ multiplex PCR, yet TCRdb's version contains in-frame clones alone and is incomplete. Of a few hundred thousand clones detected, under 90% appear once; the ten largest clones hold around 9%. This TCR was recovered from a woman in her 30s who had recovered from COVID-19. This sequence joins TRBV5-1 and TRBJ1-1, with D unresolved. What was sequenced was PBMCs or T cells enriched from blood (not recorded which). CDR3: CASSLQSGSTEAFF. The CDR3 DNA is TGCGCCAGCAGCTTACAGTCGGGATCCACTGAAGCTTTCTTT.